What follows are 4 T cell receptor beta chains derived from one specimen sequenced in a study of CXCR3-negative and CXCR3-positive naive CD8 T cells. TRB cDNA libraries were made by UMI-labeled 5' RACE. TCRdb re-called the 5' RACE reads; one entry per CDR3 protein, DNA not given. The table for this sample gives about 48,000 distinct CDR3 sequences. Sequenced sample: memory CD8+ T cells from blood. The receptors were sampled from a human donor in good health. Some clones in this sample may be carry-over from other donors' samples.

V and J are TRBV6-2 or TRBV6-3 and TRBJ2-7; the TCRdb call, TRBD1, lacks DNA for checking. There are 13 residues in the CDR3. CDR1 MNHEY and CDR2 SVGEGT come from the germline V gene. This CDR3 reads CASSYDSRYEQYF.

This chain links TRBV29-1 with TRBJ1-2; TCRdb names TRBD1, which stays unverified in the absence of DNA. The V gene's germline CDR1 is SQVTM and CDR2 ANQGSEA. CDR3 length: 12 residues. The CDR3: CSVRPVNNGYTF.

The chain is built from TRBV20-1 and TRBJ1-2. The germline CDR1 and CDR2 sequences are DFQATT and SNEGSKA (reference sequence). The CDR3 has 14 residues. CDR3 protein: CSARASDLDYGYTF.

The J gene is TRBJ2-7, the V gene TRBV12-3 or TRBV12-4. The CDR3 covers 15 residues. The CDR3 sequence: CASAVSGGGSYEQYF.